This T cell receptor (beta chain) was profiled in a study of naive and memory T cell subsets. Trimming cost V 4 bases and J 6 bases, with 16 bases left between them. The CDR3 runs to 15 residues. An equimolar mix of two oligonucleotides served as the beta constant-region primer for TRBC1 and TRBC2. Nested alpha and beta constant-region primers with the SP2 primer drove four PCR rounds on ligated cDNA. MiXCR, applied by TCRdb to the UMI-ligation and nested PCR reads, yields one record per CDR3 protein. Altogether roughly 140,000 distinct CDR3 sequences are present, approximately 20% being singletons, with the ten largest covering roughly 0.68%. Study-wide findings and caveats: A few larger clonotypes appeared in naive repertoires, especially CD8, possibly memory cells re-expressing CD45RA.

This clonotype has a count of ten or more. Its target is not known. The V call is TRBV12-3 or TRBV12-4, the J call TRBJ1-5; D is perhaps TRBD1 (5 bases). This TCR was sampled from a human donor in good health. Sequenced: naive CD8+ T cells from blood. In DNA, the CDR3 is TGTGCCAGCAGTTCCGGGACGGGTCTCTCTCAGCCCCAGCATTTT. The encoded protein is CASSSGTGLSQPQHF.